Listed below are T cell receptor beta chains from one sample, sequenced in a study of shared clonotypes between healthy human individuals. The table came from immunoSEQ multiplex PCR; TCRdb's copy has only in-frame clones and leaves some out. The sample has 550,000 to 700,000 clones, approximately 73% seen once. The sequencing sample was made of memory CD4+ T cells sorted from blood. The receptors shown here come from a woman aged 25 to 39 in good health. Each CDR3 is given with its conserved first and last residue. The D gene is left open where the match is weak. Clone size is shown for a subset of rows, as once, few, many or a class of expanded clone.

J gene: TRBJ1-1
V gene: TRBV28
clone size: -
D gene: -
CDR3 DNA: TGTGCCAGCAGTTTAGCTCAGGGGCGTGGGAGCACTGAAGCTTTCTTT
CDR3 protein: CASSLAQGRGSTEAFF

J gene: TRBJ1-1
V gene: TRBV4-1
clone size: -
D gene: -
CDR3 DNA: TGCGCCAGCAGCCGAGGGAACACTGAAGCTTTCTTT
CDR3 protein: CASSRGNTEAFF

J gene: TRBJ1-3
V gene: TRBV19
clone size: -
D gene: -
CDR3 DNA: TGTGCCAGTAGCCGGGGACGGAGGGACTCTGGAAACACCATATATTTT
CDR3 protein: CASSRGRRDSGNTIYF

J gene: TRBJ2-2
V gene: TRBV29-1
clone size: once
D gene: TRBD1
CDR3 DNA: TGCAGCGTTTTAGGGGGCTTCACCTCCGGGGAGCTGTTTTTT
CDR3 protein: CSVLGGFTSGELFF

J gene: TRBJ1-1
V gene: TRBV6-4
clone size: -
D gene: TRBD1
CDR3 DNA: TGTGCCAGCAGTGACTCGACAGGGGGCCACACTGAAGCTTTCTTT
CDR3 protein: CASSDSTGGHTEAFF

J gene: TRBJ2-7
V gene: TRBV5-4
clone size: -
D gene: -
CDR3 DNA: TGTGCCAGCAGCTTGGTGGGTCCCCTCTCCTACGAGCAGTACTTC
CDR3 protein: CASSLVGPLSYEQYF

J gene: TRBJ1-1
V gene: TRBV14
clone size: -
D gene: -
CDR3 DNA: TGTGCCAGCAGCCGGGACACGAACACTGAAGCTTTCTTT
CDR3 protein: CASSRDTNTEAFF

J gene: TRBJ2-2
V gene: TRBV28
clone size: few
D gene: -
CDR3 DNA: TGTGCCAGCAGGCCTCGTAGGTTCGGAGGGGACGGGGAGCTGTTTTTT
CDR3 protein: CASRPRRFGGDGELFF

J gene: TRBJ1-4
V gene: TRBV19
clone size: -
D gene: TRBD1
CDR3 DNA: TGTGCCAGTATGCGACAGGGTGTTGGAAAACTGTTTTTT
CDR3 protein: CASMRQGVGKLFF

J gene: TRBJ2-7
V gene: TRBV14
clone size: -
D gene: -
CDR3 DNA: TGTGCCAGCAGCCAAGTAAGAGCCTACAGCTCCTACGAGCAGTACTTC
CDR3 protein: CASSQVRAYSSYEQYF

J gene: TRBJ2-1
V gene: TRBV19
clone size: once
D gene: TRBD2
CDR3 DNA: TGTGCCAGTGGTGGACTAGCGGGAGTCAATGAGCAGTTCTTC
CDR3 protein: CASGGLAGVNEQFF

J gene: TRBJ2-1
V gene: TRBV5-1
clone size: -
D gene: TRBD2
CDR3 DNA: TGCGCCAGCAAGACTAGCGGTAACTACAATGAGCAGTTCTTC
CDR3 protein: CASKTSGNYNEQFF

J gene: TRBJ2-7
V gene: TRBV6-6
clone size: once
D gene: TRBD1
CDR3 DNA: TGTGCCAGCAGGGGGACAGGGTGGGAGCAGTACTTC
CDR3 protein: CASRGTGWEQYF

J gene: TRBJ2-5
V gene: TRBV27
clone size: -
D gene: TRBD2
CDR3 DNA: TGTGCCAGCAGTTTCAATGGACTAGCGTCAAGACGGACCCAGTACTTC
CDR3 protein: CASSFNGLASRRTQYF

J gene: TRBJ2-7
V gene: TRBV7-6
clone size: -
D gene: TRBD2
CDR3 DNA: TGTGCCAGCAGCTTCGGACTAGCGGGGTACGAGCAGTACTTC
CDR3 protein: CASSFGLAGYEQYF

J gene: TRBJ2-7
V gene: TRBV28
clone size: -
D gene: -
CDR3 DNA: TGTGTACAGTCAGATACCTACGAGCAGTACTTC
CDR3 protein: CVQSDTYEQYF

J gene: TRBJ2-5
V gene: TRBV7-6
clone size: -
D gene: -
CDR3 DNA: TGTGCCAGCAGCTTACTGACAGGAGCCCAAGAGACCCAGTACTTC
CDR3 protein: CASSLLTGAQETQYF

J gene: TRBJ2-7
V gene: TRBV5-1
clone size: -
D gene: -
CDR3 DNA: TGCGCCAGCAGCTTGGCGGAGGTACCCTACGAGCAGTACTTC
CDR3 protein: CASSLAEVPYEQYF

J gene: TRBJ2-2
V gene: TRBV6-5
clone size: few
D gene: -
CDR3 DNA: TGTGCCAGCAGTTACTCGAGGGACCCGGGAGACGGGGAGCTGTTTTTT
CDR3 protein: CASSYSRDPGDGELFF

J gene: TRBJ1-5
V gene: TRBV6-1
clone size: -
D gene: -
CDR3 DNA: TGTGCCAGCAGTGGGATAACTAATAGCAATCAGCCCCAGCATTTT
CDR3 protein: CASSGITNSNQPQHF

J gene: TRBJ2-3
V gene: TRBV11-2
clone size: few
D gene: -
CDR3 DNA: TGTGCCAGCAGCCCCCCCGGAGTGGCAGATACGCAGTATTTT
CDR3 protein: CASSPPGVADTQYF

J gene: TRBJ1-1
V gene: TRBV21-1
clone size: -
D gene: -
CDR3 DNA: TGTGCCAGCACCCTAACTTACCGCAGTCTGAGGGTGTGGGACACTGAAGCTTTCTTT
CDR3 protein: CASTLTYRSLRVWDTEAFF

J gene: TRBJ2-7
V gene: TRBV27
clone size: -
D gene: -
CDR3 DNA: TGTGCCAGCAGTTTTATGACGGGTTCGTCTGGCGGGAATCAGTACTTC
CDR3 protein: CASSFMTGSSGGNQYF

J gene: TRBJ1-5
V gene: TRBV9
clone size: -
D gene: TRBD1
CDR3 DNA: TGTGCCAGCAGCGGTGGAGCCTCGACAGGGGAACTTGATCAGCCCCAGCATTTT
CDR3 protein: CASSGGASTGELDQPQHF

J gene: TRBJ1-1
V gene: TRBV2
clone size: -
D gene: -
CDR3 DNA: TGTGCCAGCGTGGGGGTGGGTCCCGACACTGAAGCTTTCTTT
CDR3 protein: CASVGVGPDTEAFF

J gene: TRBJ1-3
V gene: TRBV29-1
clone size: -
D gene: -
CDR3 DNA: TGCGGGTCCTCATCAGGAAACACCATATATTTT
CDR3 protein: CGSSSGNTIYF

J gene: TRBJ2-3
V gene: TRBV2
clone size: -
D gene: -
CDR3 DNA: TGTGCCAGCAGTGACTCGGGAGTAGATACGCAGTATTTT
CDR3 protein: CASSDSGVDTQYF

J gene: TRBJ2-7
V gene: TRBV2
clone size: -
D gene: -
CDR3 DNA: TGTGCCAGCAGTGAAGAGGGGGGGACGGGGACTTACGAGCAGTACTTC
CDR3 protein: CASSEEGGTGTYEQYF

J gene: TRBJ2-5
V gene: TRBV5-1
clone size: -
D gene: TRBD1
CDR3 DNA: TGCGCCAGCAGCTCAGTCAGGGGGCCACAAGAGACCCAGTACTTC
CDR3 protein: CASSSVRGPQETQYF

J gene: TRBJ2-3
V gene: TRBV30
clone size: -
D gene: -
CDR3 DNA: TGTGCCTGGGGGGTGGGCACAGATACGCAGTATTTT
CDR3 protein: CAWGVGTDTQYF

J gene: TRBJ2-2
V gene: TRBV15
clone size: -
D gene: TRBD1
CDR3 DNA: TGTGCCACCAGCAGAACGGGACAGGGGGCCGGGGAGCTGTTTTTT
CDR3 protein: CATSRTGQGAGELFF

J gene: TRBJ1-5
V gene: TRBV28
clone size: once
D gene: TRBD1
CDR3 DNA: TGTGCCAGCAGTTCCCGGACAGGGGGCTATCAGCCCCAGCATTTT
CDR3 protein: CASSSRTGGYQPQHF

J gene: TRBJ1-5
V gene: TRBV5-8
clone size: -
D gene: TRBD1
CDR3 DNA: TGTGCCAGCAGCTTGCTAGGGGGCGGCCAGCCCCAGCATTTT
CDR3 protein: CASSLLGGGQPQHF

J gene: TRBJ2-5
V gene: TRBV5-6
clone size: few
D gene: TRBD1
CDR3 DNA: TGTGCCAGCAGCCTACAGGGGGCAGAGACCCAGTACTTC
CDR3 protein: CASSLQGAETQYF

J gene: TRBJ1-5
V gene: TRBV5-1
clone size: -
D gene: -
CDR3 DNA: TGCGCCAGCAGCTTGGAAGGGGCAGGCAATCAGCCCCAGCATTTT
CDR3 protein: CASSLEGAGNQPQHF

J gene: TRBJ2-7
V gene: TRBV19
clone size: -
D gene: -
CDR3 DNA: TGTGCCACAGGACAGCCCGGTTCCTACGAGCAGTACTTC
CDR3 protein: CATGQPGSYEQYF

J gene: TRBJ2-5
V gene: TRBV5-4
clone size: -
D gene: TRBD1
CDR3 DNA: TGTGCCAGCAGCTCCGGGACAGGGTGGAGCGAGACCCAGTACTTC
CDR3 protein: CASSSGTGWSETQYF

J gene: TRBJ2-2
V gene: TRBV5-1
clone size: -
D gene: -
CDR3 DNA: TGCGCCAGCAGCTTGCCCGTATGGACAGCCGGGGAGCTGTTTTTT
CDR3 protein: CASSLPVWTAGELFF

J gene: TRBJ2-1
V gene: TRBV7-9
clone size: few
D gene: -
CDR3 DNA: TGTGCCAGCAGCGTCGGTGCTAGTAGACGGAGTGAGCAGTTCTTC
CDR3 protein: CASSVGASRRSEQFF

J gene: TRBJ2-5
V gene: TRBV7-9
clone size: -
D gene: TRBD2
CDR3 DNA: TGTGCCAGCAGCTTAACTAGCGGGAGAGCCGGGGAGACCCAGTACTTC
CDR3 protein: CASSLTSGRAGETQYF

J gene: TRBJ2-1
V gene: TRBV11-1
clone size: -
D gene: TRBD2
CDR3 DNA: TGTGCCAGCAGCTTGAGTGCTAGCGGGGGAACGAGGCGGTTCTTC
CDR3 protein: CASSLSASGGTRRFF

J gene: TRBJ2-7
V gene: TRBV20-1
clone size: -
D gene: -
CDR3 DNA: TGCAGTGCTAACCTTGATCGGGAGCAGTACTTC
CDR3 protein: CSANLDREQYF

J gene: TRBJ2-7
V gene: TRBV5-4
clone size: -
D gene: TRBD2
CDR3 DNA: TGTGCCAGCAGCCACGGACTAGCGGGAGGATCCTACGAGCAGTACTTC
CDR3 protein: CASSHGLAGGSYEQYF

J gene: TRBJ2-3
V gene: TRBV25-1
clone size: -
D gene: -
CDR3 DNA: TGTGCCAGCAGCCCCTTGGGTATGCCGGGAGAGGTGAATACGCAGTATTTT
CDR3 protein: CASSPLGMPGEVNTQYF

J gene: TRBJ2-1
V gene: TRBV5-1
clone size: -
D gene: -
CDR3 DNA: TGCGCCAGCAGCTTGGCCGCACAGTCCTACAATGAGCAGTTCTTC
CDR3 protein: CASSLAAQSYNEQFF

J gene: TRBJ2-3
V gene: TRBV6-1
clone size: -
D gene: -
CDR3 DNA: TGTGCCAGCATTCTGACCGGGTCCACAGATACGCAGTATTTT
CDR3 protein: CASILTGSTDTQYF

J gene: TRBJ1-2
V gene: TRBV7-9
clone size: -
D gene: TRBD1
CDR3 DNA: TGTGCCAGCAGCTCAGGGACAGTAAACTATGGCTACACCTTC
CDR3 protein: CASSSGTVNYGYTF

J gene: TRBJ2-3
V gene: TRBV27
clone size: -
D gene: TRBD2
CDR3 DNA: TGTGCCAGCAGTTTATCGGGGGTGCTAGCGGGAGATACAGATACGCAGTATTTT
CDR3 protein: CASSLSGVLAGDTDTQYF

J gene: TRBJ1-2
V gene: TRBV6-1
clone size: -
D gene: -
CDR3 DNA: TGTGCCAGCAGTGGAAGGGCCCCCAGCTATGGCTACACCTTC
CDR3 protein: CASSGRAPSYGYTF

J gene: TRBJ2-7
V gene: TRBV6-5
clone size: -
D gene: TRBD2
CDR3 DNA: TGTGCCAGCAGTTATGGGACTAGCGGGAGCTACGAGCAGTACTTC
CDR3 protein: CASSYGTSGSYEQYF

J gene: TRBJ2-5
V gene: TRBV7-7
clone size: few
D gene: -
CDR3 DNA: TGTGCCAGCAGCTCCCACGGCCAAGAGACCCAGTACTTC
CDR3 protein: CASSSHGQETQYF

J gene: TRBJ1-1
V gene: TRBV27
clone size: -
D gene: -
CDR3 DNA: TGTGCCAGCAGCCAAAACAGGGTGGCTTTCTTT
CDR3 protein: CASSQNRVAFF

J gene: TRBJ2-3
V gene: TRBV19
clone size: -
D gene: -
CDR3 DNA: TGTGCCAGTTGGACCCCTGGCACAGATACGCAGTATTTT
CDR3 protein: CASWTPGTDTQYF